The clone carrying this TCR beta chain has just one count. The sample belongs to a study of blood T cell repertoires in COVID-19. CDR1 and CDR2 from the germline V gene are SGHDT and YYEEEE. The V segment lost 3 bases and the J segment 10 bases; nucleotides outside the gene matches: 13. The CDR3 is made up of 15 amino acids. Authors' analysis steps: Reference gene primer amplification gave nucleated cell count estimates. Produced via immunoSEQ multiplex PCR; TCRdb's table is partial and in-frame only. V, J and clone size reflect that table, while D and trimming were determined from the DNA. The sample shows roughly 200,000 clones, nearly 90% of them seen only once.

This sequence originates from a man aged 60 to 69 with active or convalescent COVID-19. Sequencing used peripheral blood. This rearrangement joins TRBV5-6 to TRBJ2-3; 8 positions match TRBD1. The CDR3 reads CASSSLDRALSAQYF. The CDR3 coding sequence is TGTGCCAGCAGCTCGTTGGACAGGGCCCTATCGGCGCAGTATTTT. Full variable domain (outside the CDR3, taken from reference TRBV5-6 and TRBJ2-3): DAGVTQSPTHLIKTRGQQVTLRCSPKSGHDTVSWYQQALGQGPQFIFQYYEEEERQRGNFPDRFSGHQFPNYSSELNVNALLLGDSALYLCASSSLDRALSAQYFGPGTRLTVL.